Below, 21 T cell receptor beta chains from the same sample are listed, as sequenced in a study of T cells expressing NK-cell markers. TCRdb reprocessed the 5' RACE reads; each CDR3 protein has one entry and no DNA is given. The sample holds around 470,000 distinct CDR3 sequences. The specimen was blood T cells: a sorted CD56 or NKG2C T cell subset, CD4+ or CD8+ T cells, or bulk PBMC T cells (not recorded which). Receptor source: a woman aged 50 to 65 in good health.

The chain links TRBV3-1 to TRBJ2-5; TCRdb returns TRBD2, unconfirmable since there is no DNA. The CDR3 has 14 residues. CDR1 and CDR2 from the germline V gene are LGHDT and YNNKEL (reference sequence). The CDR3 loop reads CASSRWEGQETQYF.

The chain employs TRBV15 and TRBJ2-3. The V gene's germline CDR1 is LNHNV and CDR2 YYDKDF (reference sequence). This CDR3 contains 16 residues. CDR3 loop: CATSPDHLGSTDTQYF.

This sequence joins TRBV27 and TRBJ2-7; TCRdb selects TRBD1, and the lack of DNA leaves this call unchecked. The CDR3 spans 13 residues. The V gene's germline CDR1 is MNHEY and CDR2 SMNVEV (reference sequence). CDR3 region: CASSFLTENEQYF.

The CDR3 loop is CATLGTGNYGYTF. The chain employs TRBV2 and TRBJ1-2. The CDR3 loop spans 13 amino acids. The germline V gene encodes CDR1 SNHLY and CDR2 FYNNEI.

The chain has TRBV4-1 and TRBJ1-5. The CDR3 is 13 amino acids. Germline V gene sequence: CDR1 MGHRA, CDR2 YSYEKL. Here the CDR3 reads CASSQEKYGPQHF.

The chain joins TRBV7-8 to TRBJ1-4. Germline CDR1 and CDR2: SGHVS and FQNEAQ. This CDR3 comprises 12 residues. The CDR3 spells CASSPAREELFF.

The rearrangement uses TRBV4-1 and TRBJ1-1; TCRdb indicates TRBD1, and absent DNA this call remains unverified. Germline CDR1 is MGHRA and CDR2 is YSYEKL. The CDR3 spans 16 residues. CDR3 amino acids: CASSQVVDMGFTEAFF.

Here the CDR3 reads CASSPLRVAEAFF. The chain is built from TRBV12-3 or TRBV12-4 and TRBJ1-1. There are 13 residues in the CDR3.

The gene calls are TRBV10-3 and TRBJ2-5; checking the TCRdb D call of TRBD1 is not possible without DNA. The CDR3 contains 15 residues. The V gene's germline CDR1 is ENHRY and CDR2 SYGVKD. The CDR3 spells CAISGYRGAGETQYF.

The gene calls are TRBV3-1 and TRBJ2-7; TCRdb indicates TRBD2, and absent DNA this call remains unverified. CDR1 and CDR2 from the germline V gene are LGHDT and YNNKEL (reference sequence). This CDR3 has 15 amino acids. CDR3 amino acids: CASSQAWLAGDEQYF.

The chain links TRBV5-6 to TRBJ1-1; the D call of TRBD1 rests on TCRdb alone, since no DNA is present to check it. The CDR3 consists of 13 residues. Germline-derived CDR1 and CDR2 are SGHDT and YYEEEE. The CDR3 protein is CASSLGGLDGAFF.

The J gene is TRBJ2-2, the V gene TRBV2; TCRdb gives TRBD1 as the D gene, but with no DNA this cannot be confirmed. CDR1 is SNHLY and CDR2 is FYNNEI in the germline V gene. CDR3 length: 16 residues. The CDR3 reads CASNSARGSWSGELFF.

The CDR3: CASSFSPSYNEQFF. The chain recombines TRBV7-9 with TRBJ2-1. This CDR3 spans 14 amino acids. Germline V gene lookup returns CDR1 SEHNR and CDR2 FQNEAQ (reference sequence).

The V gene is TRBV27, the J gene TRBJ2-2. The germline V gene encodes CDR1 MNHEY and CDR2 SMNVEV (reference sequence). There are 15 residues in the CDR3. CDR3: CASSLTQAYTGELFF.

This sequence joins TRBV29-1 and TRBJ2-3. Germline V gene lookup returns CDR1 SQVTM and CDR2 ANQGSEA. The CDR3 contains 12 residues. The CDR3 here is CSVFTSADTQYF.

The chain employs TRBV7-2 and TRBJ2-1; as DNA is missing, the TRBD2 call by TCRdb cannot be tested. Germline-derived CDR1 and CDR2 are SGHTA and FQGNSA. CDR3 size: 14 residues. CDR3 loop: CASSLLAGSHEQFF.

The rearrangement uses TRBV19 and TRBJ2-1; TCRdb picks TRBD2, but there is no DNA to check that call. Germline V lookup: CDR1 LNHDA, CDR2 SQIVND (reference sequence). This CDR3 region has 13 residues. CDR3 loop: CASRDSRVNEQFF.

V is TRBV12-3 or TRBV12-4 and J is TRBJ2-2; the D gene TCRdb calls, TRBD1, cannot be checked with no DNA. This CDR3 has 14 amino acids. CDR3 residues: CASSLDRAVGELFF.

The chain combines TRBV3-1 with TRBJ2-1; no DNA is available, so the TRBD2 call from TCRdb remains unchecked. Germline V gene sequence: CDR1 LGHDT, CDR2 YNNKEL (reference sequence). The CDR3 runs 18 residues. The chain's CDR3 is CASSQGLPGTSGYNEQFF.

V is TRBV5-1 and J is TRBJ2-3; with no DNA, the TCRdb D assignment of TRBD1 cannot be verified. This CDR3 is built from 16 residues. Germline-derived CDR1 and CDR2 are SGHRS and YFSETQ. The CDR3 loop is CASSLLLDRAGDTQYF.

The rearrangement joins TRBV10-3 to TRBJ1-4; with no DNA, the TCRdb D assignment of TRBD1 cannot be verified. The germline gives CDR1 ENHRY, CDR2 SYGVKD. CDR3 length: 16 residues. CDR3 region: CAISSQGAPSNEKLFF.